The 11 T cell receptor beta chains in this list originate from one sample, sequenced in a study of blood T cell repertoires in COVID-19. The repertoire was sequenced with immunoSEQ multiplex PCR; TCRdb's copy has only in-frame clones and lacks some. The repertoire consists of some 91,000 clones, with 70% to 85% occurring once and the leading ten covering 7%. The specimen was peripheral blood. The receptor set was obtained from a man between 70 and 80 years old with acute or convalescent COVID-19.

The V call is TRBV28, the J call TRBJ2-6, with a weak D call TRBD1 (6 bases). V was pared by 6 bases and J by 1 base, with 13 bases between. This CDR3 spans 16 amino acids. Per germline, CDR1 MDHEN and CDR2 SYDVKM. Written as DNA, the CDR3 is TGTGCCAGCAGAAGCGGACAGACATCTGGGGCCAACGTCCTGACTTTC. Its translation is CASRSGQTSGANVLTF.

The chain employs TRBV24-1 and TRBJ2-1; possibly TRBD1 for D (6 bases). The CDR3 loop spans 17 amino acids. Germline V CDR1 and CDR2: KGHDR, SFDVKD. The germline V and J ends were trimmed by 3 bases and 6 bases, with 20 bases remaining between them. The CDR3 DNA reads as TGTGCCACCAGTGATCCTTCCACAGGGCAGGGGTTCAATGAGCAGTTCTTC. Translated, it gives CATSDPSTGQGFNEQFF.

This clone occurred a few times. The V and J genes are TRBV18 and TRBJ2-3; 9 bases agree with TRBD2. The CDR3 has 16 residues. Trimming removed 2 bases from V and 0 bases from J; junction bases left unmatched: 3. Germline CDR1 KGHSH, CDR2 LQKENI. This CDR3 is CASSPSGGSSTDTQYF. The CDR3 DNA is TGTGCCAGCTCACCAAGCGGGGGGTCTAGCACAGATACGCAGTATTTT.

The chain combines TRBV9 with TRBJ2-1; no clear D gene. The CDR3 is 12 residues long. Germline-derived CDR1 and CDR2 are SGDLS and YYNGEE. V dropped 3 bases and J dropped 7 bases, with 8 bases sitting between them. The CDR3 sequence is CASSGLQNEQFF. The CDR3 DNA sequence: TGTGCCAGCAGCGGGTTGCAGAATGAGCAGTTCTTC.

As for this clone: The identical CDR3 is also encoded by other nucleotide sequences in the sample. The CDR3 sequence: CASSQGVSYEQYF. The CDR3 nucleotides are TGCGCCAGCAGCCAAGGAGTATCCTACGAGCAGTACTTC. This chain uses TRBV4-1 with TRBJ2-7; D unresolved. The CDR3 extends over 13 amino acids. V was cut by 1 base and J by 1 base, with 5 bases left in between. The germline V gene encodes CDR1 MGHRA and CDR2 YSYEKL.

This chain uses TRBV27 with TRBJ1-6; perhaps TRBD1 as D (6 bases). V gave up 6 bases and J gave up 4 bases, with 10 bases separating them. Germline V gene lookup returns CDR1 MNHEY and CDR2 SMNVEV (reference sequence). The CDR3 totals 14 residues. The CDR3: CASRKDSYNSPLHF. The CDR3 bases are TGTGCCAGCAGGAAGGACAGTTATAATTCACCCCTCCACTTT.

This sequence joins TRBV5-1 and TRBJ2-6; 7 bases line up with TRBD1. The length of the CDR3 is 15 residues. Germline V lookup: CDR1 SGHRS, CDR2 YFSETQ. V gave up 5 bases and J gave up 0 bases; unmatched junction bases: 2. CDR3 bases: TGCGCCAGCAGTTCAGGGGGCTCTGGGGCCAACGTCCTGACTTTC. Encoded protein: CASSSGGSGANVLTF.

The gene calls are TRBV5-4 and TRBJ2-6; 10 nucleotides line up with TRBD1. Germline trimming cut 4 bases from V and 0 bases from J; bases unmatched to any gene: 7. Germline V gives CDR1 SGHNT, CDR2 YYREEE (reference sequence). The CDR3 totals 18 residues. The CDR3 DNA reads as TGTGCCAGCAGCCGGGGACAGGGGAGGCCCTCTGGGGCCAACGTCCTGACTTTC. It encodes CASSRGQGRPSGANVLTF.

The chain employs TRBV18 and TRBJ2-7; D remains ambiguous. The germline gives CDR1 KGHSH, CDR2 LQKENI. V lost 8 bases, J lost 0 bases, and 11 bases lay in between. The CDR3 is 13 amino acids. The CDR3 loop is CASRPHDSYEQYV. Here the CDR3 DNA reads TGTGCCAGCCGCCCACATGACTCCTACGAGCAGTACGTC.

The rearrangement joins TRBV6-5 to TRBJ1-1; D is uncertain. Between the trimmed V and J ends, which lost 0 bases and 1 base, there was a span of 9 bases. The CDR3 is 15 amino acids. Germline values: CDR1 MNHEY, CDR2 SVGAGI. The CDR3 region has the DNA TGTGCCAGCAGTTACTCATGGTCCGGGAACACTGAAGCTTTCTTT. Residues: CASSYSWSGNTEAFF.

The rearrangement links TRBV12-5 to TRBJ1-3, with TRBD1 identical over 8 bases. The germline gives CDR1 LGHNT, CDR2 FRNRAP. V shed 7 bases, J shed 3 bases, and the junction held 11 bases outside the gene matches. This CDR3 spans 16 amino acids. The CDR3 here is CASDLRTGTSGNTIYF. Written as DNA, the CDR3 is TGTGCTAGTGACCTCCGGACAGGGACGAGTGGAAACACCATATATTTT.